The T cell receptor (beta chain) described here comes from a study of early T cells in non-severe SARS-CoV-2 infection. At the level of the study: Sequencing of bulk RNA from unsorted whole blood was done, without chain pairing. Study-wide points: A preference for anti-spike CD8 responses marked VDJdb matching, which missed private and CD4 specificities.

This clonotype was seen more than once but under ten times. Its antigen is undetermined. Individual cDNA molecules each received unique molecular identifiers attached to them. TCRdb reprocessed the 5' RACE reads via MiXCR and lists one record per CDR3 protein. The sample has about 59,000 distinct CDR3 sequences, about an eighth seen once. The germline V gene has CDR1 MNHNS and CDR2 SASEGT. The CDR3 has 14 residues. The V gene end was trimmed by 7 bases and the J gene end by 6 bases; junction bases not matched to a gene: 9. The receptor was isolated from an adult who was a healthcare worker with PCR-confirmed SARS-CoV-2 infection or an uninfected control (not recorded which). The chain couples TRBV6-1 to TRBJ2-4, with 7 bases that match TRBD1. The specimen sequenced was whole blood. The DNA for the CDR3 is TGTGCCAGCAAAATGACAGGGCCCTCAAACATTCAGTACTTC. This gives the protein CASKMTGPSNIQYF.